The T cell receptor beta chain under discussion was sequenced for a study of T cells in Graves' hyperthyroidism and ophthalmopathy (dated by TCRdb to 2018 to 2020). About the study as a whole: To identify distinguishing TCR V-J signatures, a discovery cohort of 100 patients was used, comprising 43 with Graves' ophthalmopathy and 57 with stable Graves' hyperthyroidism. For training and testing, the 80 to 100 patients in the discovery cohort were randomly divided in a 7:3 ratio. The study also compared thyroid tissue and blood T-cell repertoires from about six Graves' hyperthyroidism patients. The paper reports TCR Vbeta CDR3 sequencing of some 140 peripheral blood samples: around 41 ophthalmopathy, fewer than 80 hyperthyroidism and approximately 17 progressor patients. Prospective prediction of ophthalmopathy was tested in an independent validation cohort of approximately 18 hyperthyroidism patients and 15 to 17 patients who later progressed to ophthalmopathy. After sampling, hyperthyroidism patients received methimazole starting at 30 mg daily, and ophthalmopathy patients received high-dose intravenous methylprednisolone. The research as a whole found: During validation, the model predicted progression to ophthalmopathy a median of about 6.5 months ahead of onset, with approximately 70% sensitivity and 72.22% specificity. Blood samples also contained most of the expanded thyroid clonotypes (frequency above 0.001), which suggests that blood repertoires may reflect thyroid immune responses. Ophthalmopathy was separated from stable hyperthyroidism by a 13 V-J signature model, with about 86% sensitivity and about 84% specificity obtained in cross-validation and 80%/75% obtained in testing. No statistical method was used to fix the sample size in advance, and group allocation was not hidden from the investigators.

Regarding this clonotype: This clone's antigen is unknown. This may arise from a read error, as a much more abundant clone is one base away.

V is reduced by 5 bases and J by 6 bases, leaving a spacing of 10 bases between them. The CDR3 has 13 amino acids, counting the end cysteine and phenylalanine. Left in the record is the CDR3 DNA by itself, 39 bases read in frame from the first base. Graves' hyperthyroidism was defined as stable when no progression to ophthalmopathy occurred over 18 months of follow-up. The hyperthyroidism patients were between 18 and 65 years old and newly diagnosed, with a disease duration of less than 2 months. Patients with uncontrolled infections, other autoimmune diseases, pregnancy or lactation were excluded. Diagnoses were based on clinical symptoms, serum thyroxine and TRAb, thyroid ultrasound and orbital computed tomography. Trizol reagent was used to extract total RNA, and RNA quality was then checked on an Agilent 2100 Bioanalyzer. Amplification of TCR beta CDR3 regions was carried out from RNA transcripts. For the first round of RT-PCR on the TCR CDR3, the HTBI primer set was used together with the Qiagen OneStep RT-PCR kit. A second multiplex PCR round built the libraries, followed by size selection and purification. Sequencing of the libraries was done on an Illumina HiSeq2000 using paired-end 100 bp reads. Turning to the authors' computational methods: SOAPnuke was used to process the raw data, removing reads that contained adapters or uncalled bases, had a mean Phred below 15, or lacked an exact match to the constant primer or identifier. High-quality paired reads were merged using COPE v1.2.5, and each unique nucleotide sequence was defined as a clonotype. MiTCR v1.1 was used to align the clonotypes against IMGT TRBV, TRBD and TRBJ reference segments. The analysis was restricted to V-J combinations with a frequency above 0.0001, which together covered around 99% of the repertoires. The TCS score was defined as the ratio of F50 (clonal expansion) to E x V (chaos), calculated using BLOSUM62-based TCRdist between CDR3 peptides within each V-J. Welch's t-statistics and random forest reduced 514 V-J features to fewer than 15, which were used in a naive Bayes classifier (R e1071). Thyroid-blood repertoire similarity was quantified with the Morisita-Horn index. Starting from the raw public reads, TCRdb applied fastp trimming at Q25, assembled clones with MiXCR and retained in-frame beta chains. Records with the same CDR3 protein are collapsed into one entry carrying the most frequent genes and DNA. TCRdb's processing, not the authors' own work, is the source of the V and J calls. Within this sample are fewer than 750,000 distinct CDR3 sequences, with 46% of them counted one time only. The ten largest clones add up to approximately 8.4% of the sample.

The clonotype comes from a woman aged 18-29 years with Graves' hyperthyroidism. The rearranged segments are TRBV12-3 or TRBV12-4 and TRBJ1-4; the D gene cannot be resolved reliably. Material for sequencing was peripheral blood or thyroid tissue (not recorded which). At the DNA level, the sequence is TGTGCCAGCAGTGCCCCTGGGCATGAAAAACTGTTTTTT. Translated, it reads CASSAPGHEKLFF.